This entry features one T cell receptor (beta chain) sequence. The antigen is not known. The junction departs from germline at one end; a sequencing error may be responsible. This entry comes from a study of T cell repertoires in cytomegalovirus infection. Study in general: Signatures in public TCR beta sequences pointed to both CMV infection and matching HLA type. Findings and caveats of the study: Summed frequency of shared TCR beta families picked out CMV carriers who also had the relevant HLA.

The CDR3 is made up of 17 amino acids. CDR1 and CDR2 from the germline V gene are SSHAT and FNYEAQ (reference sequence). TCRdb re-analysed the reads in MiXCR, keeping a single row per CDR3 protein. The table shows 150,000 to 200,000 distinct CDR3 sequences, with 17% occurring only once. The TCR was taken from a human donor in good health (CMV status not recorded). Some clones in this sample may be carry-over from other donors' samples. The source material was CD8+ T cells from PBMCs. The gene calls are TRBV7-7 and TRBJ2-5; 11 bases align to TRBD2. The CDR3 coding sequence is TGTGCTAGCAGCGAAGATCTAGCGGGGGGTCCCCGAGAGACCCAGTACTTC. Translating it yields CASSEDLAGGPRETQYF.